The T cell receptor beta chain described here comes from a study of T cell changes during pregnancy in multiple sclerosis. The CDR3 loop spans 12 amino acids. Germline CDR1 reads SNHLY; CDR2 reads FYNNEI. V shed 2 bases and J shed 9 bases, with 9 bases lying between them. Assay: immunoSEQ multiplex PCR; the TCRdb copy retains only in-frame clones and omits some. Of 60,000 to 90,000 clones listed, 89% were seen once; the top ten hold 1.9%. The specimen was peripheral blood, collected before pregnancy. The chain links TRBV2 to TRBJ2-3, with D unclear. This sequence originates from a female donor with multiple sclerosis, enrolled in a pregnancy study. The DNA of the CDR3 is TGTGCCAGCAGTGAAATGGTAGAAACGCAGTATTTT. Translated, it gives CASSEMVETQYF.